A selection of T cell receptor beta chains follows, all from one sample in a study of blood T cell repertoires in COVID-19. The protocol was immunoSEQ multiplex PCR, while the TCRdb copy is restricted to in-frame clones and leaves out a portion. The sample shows around 190,000 clones, about 87% of them seen only once. Sequencing was done on a sample of PBMCs or T cells enriched from blood (not recorded which). The origin of the receptors is a man aged 18 to 35 with acute COVID-19. CDR3s include the opening cysteine and the closing phenylalanine or tryptophan. Each record gives: D gene, J gene, CDR3 length, clone size, V gene, CDR3 protein, CDR3 DNA. A D gene is named only where the DNA matches it firmly. Part of the rows lack a size; the others show once, few, many or a class for expanded clones.

D gene: TRBD1; J gene: TRBJ1-5; CDR3 length: 17; clone size: few; V gene: TRBV6-2/TRBV6-3; CDR3 protein: CASSYSGTVISNQPQHF; CDR3 DNA: TGTGCCAGCAGTTACTCGGGGACAGTCATTAGCAATCAGCCCCAGCATTTT
D gene: TRBD2; J gene: TRBJ2-7; CDR3 length: 13; clone size: NA; V gene: TRBV12-5; CDR3 protein: CASGSRGGHEQYF; CDR3 DNA: TGTGCTAGTGGTTCGCGGGGGGGGCACGAGCAGTACTTC
D gene: TRBD2; J gene: TRBJ2-2; CDR3 length: 16; clone size: NA; V gene: TRBV4-3; CDR3 protein: CASSHAGGTNTGELFF; CDR3 DNA: TGCGCCAGCAGCCATGCGGGAGGGACGAACACCGGGGAGCTGTTTTTT
D gene: TRBD1; J gene: TRBJ1-2; CDR3 length: 14; clone size: NA; V gene: TRBV25-1; CDR3 protein: CASSGGTAVFGYTF; CDR3 DNA: TGTGCCAGCAGTGGGGGGACAGCCGTTTTTGGCTACACCTTC
D gene: NA; J gene: TRBJ2-3; CDR3 length: 17; clone size: NA; V gene: TRBV9; CDR3 protein: CASSSHLGQGLADTQYF; CDR3 DNA: TGTGCCAGCAGCTCCCACCTGGGGCAGGGGCTGGCAGATACGCAGTATTTT
D gene: NA; J gene: TRBJ2-2; CDR3 length: 14; clone size: NA; V gene: TRBV5-4; CDR3 protein: CASSSGQNTGELFF; CDR3 DNA: TGTGCCAGCAGCTCGGGACAGAACACCGGGGAGCTGTTTTTT
D gene: TRBD2; J gene: TRBJ2-7; CDR3 length: 14; clone size: NA; V gene: TRBV28; CDR3 protein: CASSLASGPYEQYF; CDR3 DNA: TGTGCCAGCAGTTTAGCTAGCGGGCCCTACGAGCAGTACTTC
D gene: TRBD1; J gene: TRBJ2-7; CDR3 length: 13; clone size: NA; V gene: TRBV7-8; CDR3 protein: CASSRGQVYEQYF; CDR3 DNA: TGTGCCAGCAGCCGAGGACAGGTTTACGAGCAGTACTTC
D gene: NA; J gene: TRBJ1-3; CDR3 length: 15; clone size: NA; V gene: TRBV6-6; CDR3 protein: CASSYPWTAGNTIYF; CDR3 DNA: TGTGCCAGCAGTTACCCTTGGACAGCAGGAAACACCATATATTTT
D gene: TRBD2; J gene: TRBJ2-3; CDR3 length: 15; clone size: NA; V gene: TRBV27; CDR3 protein: CASSLREGRSDTQYF; CDR3 DNA: TGTGCCAGCAGTTTAAGGGAGGGCCGGTCAGATACGCAGTATTTT
D gene: NA; J gene: TRBJ2-3; CDR3 length: 12; clone size: NA; V gene: TRBV29-1; CDR3 protein: CSVGALTDTQYF; CDR3 DNA: TGCAGCGTTGGCGCGCTGACAGATACGCAGTATTTT
D gene: NA; J gene: TRBJ2-2; CDR3 length: 14; clone size: many; V gene: TRBV6-4; CDR3 protein: CASSDSSDTGELFF; CDR3 DNA: TGTGCCAGCAGTGATTCCTCCGACACCGGGGAGCTGTTTTTT
D gene: TRBD1; J gene: TRBJ2-7; CDR3 length: 15; clone size: NA; V gene: TRBV7-9; CDR3 protein: CASSQTGTVSYEQYF; CDR3 DNA: TGTGCCAGCAGCCAGACAGGGACGGTTTCCTACGAGCAGTACTTC
D gene: NA; J gene: TRBJ2-1; CDR3 length: 17; clone size: NA; V gene: TRBV10-3; CDR3 protein: CAISESRTPHGKGEQFF; CDR3 DNA: TGTGCCATCAGTGAGTCTAGGACTCCCCACGGGAAAGGTGAGCAGTTCTTC
D gene: NA; J gene: TRBJ2-2; CDR3 length: 16; clone size: NA; V gene: TRBV11-2; CDR3 protein: CASSLEMGAPGGELFF; CDR3 DNA: TGTGCCAGCAGCTTAGAAATGGGGGCCCCAGGCGGGGAGCTGTTTTTT
D gene: TRBD2; J gene: TRBJ2-3; CDR3 length: 12; clone size: NA; V gene: TRBV30; CDR3 protein: CAWIRQRDLQYF; CDR3 DNA: TGTGCCTGGATACGTCAGCGGGACCTGCAGTATTTT
D gene: NA; J gene: TRBJ2-7; CDR3 length: 16; clone size: NA; V gene: TRBV21-1; CDR3 protein: CASSKGFGDFTYEQYF; CDR3 DNA: TGTGCCAGCAGCAAAGGTTTCGGGGACTTCACCTACGAGCAGTACTTC
D gene: TRBD2; J gene: TRBJ2-3; CDR3 length: 16; clone size: NA; V gene: TRBV6-5; CDR3 protein: CASSSRLARVADTQYF; CDR3 DNA: TGTGCCAGCAGTTCAAGACTAGCGCGGGTAGCAGATACGCAGTATTTT
D gene: TRBD1; J gene: TRBJ1-4; CDR3 length: 14; clone size: NA; V gene: TRBV28; CDR3 protein: CASRTGTTNEKLFF; CDR3 DNA: TGTGCCAGCAGGACAGGGACGACTAATGAAAAACTGTTTTTT
D gene: TRBD1; J gene: TRBJ2-7; CDR3 length: 14; clone size: NA; V gene: TRBV15; CDR3 protein: CATRRQGDSYEQYF; CDR3 DNA: TGTGCCACCAGAAGACAGGGGGACTCCTACGAGCAGTACTTC
D gene: TRBD2; J gene: TRBJ2-1; CDR3 length: 13; clone size: NA; V gene: TRBV7-8; CDR3 protein: CASSLAGANEQFF; CDR3 DNA: TGTGCCAGCAGCTTGGCGGGAGCCAATGAGCAGTTCTTC
D gene: NA; J gene: TRBJ1-1; CDR3 length: 17; clone size: NA; V gene: TRBV7-9; CDR3 protein: CASSLSGYGTKNTEAFF; CDR3 DNA: TGTGCCAGCAGCTTATCGGGGTACGGGACAAAGAACACTGAAGCTTTCTTT
D gene: TRBD2; J gene: TRBJ2-1; CDR3 length: 19; clone size: once; V gene: TRBV28; CDR3 protein: CASSPGALAGGGSYNEQFF; CDR3 DNA: TGTGCCAGCAGTCCCGGGGCTCTAGCGGGAGGAGGATCCTACAATGAGCAGTTCTTC
D gene: NA; J gene: TRBJ2-7; CDR3 length: 13; clone size: NA; V gene: TRBV4-1; CDR3 protein: CASSQDRQAEQYF; CDR3 DNA: TGCGCCAGCAGCCAAGATCGGCAGGCCGAGCAGTACTTC
D gene: TRBD2; J gene: TRBJ2-7; CDR3 length: 13; clone size: once; V gene: TRBV13; CDR3 protein: CASSFGSGYEQYF; CDR3 DNA: TGTGCCAGCAGCTTCGGTAGCGGGTACGAGCAGTACTTC
D gene: NA; J gene: TRBJ2-7; CDR3 length: 11; clone size: NA; V gene: TRBV2; CDR3 protein: CASSDNSGQYF; CDR3 DNA: TGTGCCAGCAGTGACAATTCCGGGCAGTACTTC
D gene: NA; J gene: TRBJ2-3; CDR3 length: 14; clone size: NA; V gene: TRBV5-4; CDR3 protein: CASSPRAPGDTQYF; CDR3 DNA: TGTGCCAGCAGCCCCAGGGCCCCAGGGGATACGCAGTATTTT
D gene: NA; J gene: TRBJ1-5; CDR3 length: 14; clone size: NA; V gene: TRBV5-8; CDR3 protein: CATTTPGLNQPQHF; CDR3 DNA: TGTGCCACTACGACCCCAGGGTTAAATCAGCCCCAGCATTTT
D gene: NA; J gene: TRBJ1-1; CDR3 length: 17; clone size: NA; V gene: TRBV19; CDR3 protein: CASSINQPRRLNTEAFF; CDR3 DNA: TGTGCCAGTAGTATAAATCAGCCGAGGCGGTTGAACACTGAAGCTTTCTTT
D gene: NA; J gene: TRBJ2-7; CDR3 length: 14; clone size: few; V gene: TRBV19; CDR3 protein: CASSMDQGTYEQYF; CDR3 DNA: TGTGCCAGTAGTATGGATCAGGGGACCTACGAGCAGTACTTC
D gene: TRBD2; J gene: TRBJ2-5; CDR3 length: 19; clone size: once; V gene: TRBV19; CDR3 protein: CASSRLAGGPEKPGETQYF; CDR3 DNA: TGTGCCAGTAGTCGACTAGCGGGAGGGCCAGAAAAACCAGGGGAGACCCAGTACTTC
D gene: NA; J gene: TRBJ1-4; CDR3 length: 17; clone size: NA; V gene: TRBV19; CDR3 protein: CATSLRATLPTNEKLFF; CDR3 DNA: TGTGCCACCTCCCTGAGGGCAACCCTGCCAACTAATGAAAAACTGTTTTTT
D gene: NA; J gene: TRBJ1-1; CDR3 length: 13; clone size: NA; V gene: TRBV11-2; CDR3 protein: CASRGLGDTEAFF; CDR3 DNA: TGTGCCAGCAGAGGACTCGGGGACACTGAAGCTTTCTTT
D gene: NA; J gene: TRBJ1-2; CDR3 length: 15; clone size: NA; V gene: TRBV7-6; CDR3 protein: CASSPGGGSPHGYTF; CDR3 DNA: TGTGCCAGCAGCCCGGGTGGGGGCAGTCCCCATGGCTACACCTTC
D gene: TRBD2; J gene: TRBJ2-7; CDR3 length: 17; clone size: NA; V gene: TRBV7-9; CDR3 protein: CASSPTEGLAGEYEQYF; CDR3 DNA: TGTGCCAGCAGCCCGACGGAGGGTCTAGCGGGAGAGTACGAGCAGTACTTC
D gene: NA; J gene: TRBJ1-5; CDR3 length: 13; clone size: NA; V gene: TRBV30; CDR3 protein: CAWSVHDNQPQHF; CDR3 DNA: TGTGCCTGGAGTGTACATGACAATCAGCCCCAGCATTTT
D gene: NA; J gene: TRBJ1-6; CDR3 length: 15; clone size: NA; V gene: TRBV6-1; CDR3 protein: CASSELQGRNSPLHF; CDR3 DNA: TGTGCCAGCAGTGAGCTTCAGGGTAGGAATTCACCCCTCCACTTT
D gene: TRBD2; J gene: TRBJ2-2; CDR3 length: 18; clone size: NA; V gene: TRBV7-2; CDR3 protein: CASSPSLSSGTGGGELFF; CDR3 DNA: TGTGCCAGCAGCCCCTCCCTTTCTAGCGGGACGGGGGGCGGGGAGCTGTTTTTT
D gene: NA; J gene: TRBJ2-7; CDR3 length: 14; clone size: NA; V gene: TRBV3-1/TRBV3-2; CDR3 protein: CASSQDEGSYEQYF; CDR3 DNA: TGTGCCAGCAGCCAAGATGAGGGATCCTACGAGCAGTACTTC
D gene: NA; J gene: TRBJ2-3; CDR3 length: 14; clone size: NA; V gene: TRBV28; CDR3 protein: CASSLAGRTDTQYF; CDR3 DNA: TGTGCCAGCAGTTTGGCGGGGCGCACAGATACGCAGTATTTT
D gene: TRBD1; J gene: TRBJ2-5; CDR3 length: 15; clone size: once; V gene: TRBV18; CDR3 protein: CASSPRTGTGETQYF; CDR3 DNA: TGTGCCAGCTCACCCAGGACAGGGACTGGGGAGACCCAGTACTTC
D gene: NA; J gene: TRBJ2-3; CDR3 length: 20; clone size: NA; V gene: TRBV7-9; CDR3 protein: CASTEGFTISRGTSTDTQYF; CDR3 DNA: TGTGCCAGCACAGAAGGGTTCACTATCTCGCGGGGAACTAGCACAGATACGCAGTATTTT
D gene: NA; J gene: TRBJ1-2; CDR3 length: 14; clone size: NA; V gene: TRBV9; CDR3 protein: CASSTTTGPYGYTF; CDR3 DNA: TGTGCCAGCAGCACTACGACAGGCCCATATGGCTACACCTTC
D gene: NA; J gene: TRBJ2-3; CDR3 length: 15; clone size: NA; V gene: TRBV4-3; CDR3 protein: CASSQGNAQGDTQYF; CDR3 DNA: TGCGCCAGCAGCCAAGGCAACGCACAGGGAGATACGCAGTATTTT
D gene: NA; J gene: TRBJ2-4; CDR3 length: 13; clone size: NA; V gene: TRBV30; CDR3 protein: CAWEGWAKNIQYF; CDR3 DNA: TGTGCCTGGGAGGGGTGGGCCAAAAACATTCAGTACTTC
D gene: NA; J gene: TRBJ1-5; CDR3 length: 13; clone size: NA; V gene: TRBV28; CDR3 protein: CASSSQGNQPQHF; CDR3 DNA: TGTGCCAGCAGTTCCCAGGGCAATCAGCCCCAGCATTTT
D gene: TRBD2; J gene: TRBJ2-3; CDR3 length: 16; clone size: NA; V gene: TRBV10-1; CDR3 protein: CASSAGLAGNTDTQYF; CDR3 DNA: TGCGCCAGCAGTGCAGGACTAGCGGGAAACACAGATACGCAGTATTTT
D gene: TRBD2; J gene: TRBJ2-5; CDR3 length: 15; clone size: NA; V gene: TRBV6-4; CDR3 protein: CASRKGLAGGETQYF; CDR3 DNA: TGTGCCAGCAGGAAGGGACTAGCGGGAGGAGAGACCCAGTACTTC
D gene: TRBD1; J gene: TRBJ2-1; CDR3 length: 12; clone size: NA; V gene: TRBV19; CDR3 protein: CASRGQGDEQFF; CDR3 DNA: TGTGCCTCTAGGGGGCAGGGCGATGAGCAGTTCTTC
D gene: NA; J gene: TRBJ2-3; CDR3 length: 12; clone size: NA; V gene: TRBV6-2/TRBV6-3; CDR3 protein: CASSVMTDTQYF; CDR3 DNA: TGTGCCAGCAGTGTTATGACAGATACGCAGTATTTT
D gene: NA; J gene: TRBJ1-2; CDR3 length: 17; clone size: NA; V gene: TRBV6-1; CDR3 protein: CASSVGSRSSLSYGYTF; CDR3 DNA: TGTGCCAGCAGTGTGGGGAGCAGATCGAGTTTGAGCTATGGCTACACCTTC
D gene: NA; J gene: TRBJ2-5; CDR3 length: 14; clone size: NA; V gene: TRBV4-1; CDR3 protein: CASSQDRNEETQYF; CDR3 DNA: TGCGCCAGCAGCCAAGACAGGAATGAAGAGACCCAGTACTTC
D gene: NA; J gene: TRBJ1-1; CDR3 length: 13; clone size: NA; V gene: TRBV6-5; CDR3 protein: CASSGWRNTEAFF; CDR3 DNA: TGTGCCAGCAGCGGGTGGCGGAACACTGAAGCTTTCTTT
D gene: NA; J gene: TRBJ2-5; CDR3 length: 15; clone size: NA; V gene: TRBV11-2; CDR3 protein: CASSPGVSPEETQYF; CDR3 DNA: TGTGCCAGCAGCCCCGGAGTTTCTCCCGAAGAGACCCAGTACTTC